The rows below give T cell receptor beta chains drawn from one sample of a study of blood T cell repertoires in COVID-19. The repertoire was sequenced with immunoSEQ multiplex PCR; TCRdb's copy has only in-frame clones and lacks some. This sample carries tens of thousands of clones, about 86% of them seen once, and the ten largest clones take 6.9%. The sequenced sample was peripheral blood. These receptors originate from a man aged 50 to 59 with active COVID-19. CDR3s include the opening cysteine and the closing phenylalanine or tryptophan. The D gene is left open where the match is weak. Clone size appears in some rows only: once, few, many, or a class for an expanded clone.

j_call d_call v_call clone_size cdr3_aa cdr3_nt
TRBJ1-5 TRBD1 TRBV6-8 - CASSYSYCFGTGVNSNQPQHF TGTGCCAGCAGTTACTCATACTGTTTTGGGACAGGGGTGAATAGCAATCAGCCCCAGCATTTT
TRBJ2-1 TRBD2 TRBV11-2 - CASSLANFRLAGVEQFF TGTGCCAGCAGCTTAGCAAATTTCCGGCTAGCGGGGGTTGAGCAGTTCTTC
TRBJ2-1 TRBD2 TRBV6-6 - CASSSSGTSGGFF TGTGCCAGCAGTTCGTCGGGGACTAGCGGGGGGTTCTTC
TRBJ1-1 - TRBV7-2 - CASSLGQGGMNTEAFF TGTGCCAGCAGCTTAGGGCAGGGAGGAATGAACACTGAAGCTTTCTTT
TRBJ1-5 - TRBV19 - CASKGGILSNQPQHF TGTGCCAGTAAGGGGGGGATCTTGAGCAATCAGCCCCAGCATTTT
TRBJ1-6 - TRBV7-3 - CASSPNTGDSPLHF TGTGCCAGCAGCCCCAATACGGGAGATTCACCCCTCCACTTT
TRBJ2-3 - TRBV5-6 - CASSPLPRATQYF TGTGCCAGCAGCCCCCTTCCGAGGGCCACGCAGTATTTT
TRBJ1-4 - TRBV7-8 - CASSLHTGTGDEKLFF TGTGCCAGCAGTCTCCATACCGGGACTGGCGATGAAAAACTGTTTTTT
TRBJ2-2 TRBD1 TRBV27 - CASSFRRQGARTGELFF TGTGCCAGCAGTTTCCGCCGACAGGGGGCAAGGACCGGGGAGCTGTTTTTT
TRBJ1-6 - TRBV14 - CASSPPGTSNSPLHF TGTGCCAGCAGCCCACCCGGGACAAGTAATTCACCCCTCCACTTT
TRBJ2-5 TRBD2 TRBV5-4 - CASSLEGRGYQETQYF TGTGCCAGCAGCTTGGAGGGGCGGGGGTACCAAGAGACCCAGTACTTC
TRBJ1-2 - TRBV5-6 - CASSLGSGYGYTF TGTGCCAGCAGCTTGGGGTCAGGGTATGGCTACACCTTC
TRBJ1-5 - TRBV6-6 - CASSPPGAGDGGNQPQHF TGTGCCAGCAGTCCACCTGGGGCGGGGGATGGTGGCAATCAGCCCCAGCATTTT
TRBJ1-2 - TRBV27 - CASGVGSGVDGYTF TGTGCCAGCGGAGTTGGTTCAGGGGTCGACGGCTACACCTTC
TRBJ1-1 - TRBV12-3/TRBV12-4 once CASRTRQDTEAFF TGTGCCAGCAGGACCAGACAGGACACTGAAGCTTTCTTT
TRBJ2-3 TRBD1 TRBV30 once CAWSVRSVNRGHTDTQYF TGTGCCTGGAGTGTAAGAAGTGTGAACAGGGGACACACAGATACGCAGTATTTT
TRBJ1-6 - TRBV9 - CASSVGGSREGSPLHF TGTGCCAGCAGCGTAGGTGGCAGCAGGGAGGGCTCACCCCTCCACTTT
TRBJ1-3 - TRBV30 - CAWSSGYSGNTIYF TGTGCCTGGAGTTCGGGGTACTCTGGAAACACCATATATTTT
TRBJ1-2 TRBD1 TRBV5-1 - CASSLTGEAGYTF TGCGCCAGCAGCTTGACAGGGGAAGCGGGCTACACCTTC
TRBJ2-7 TRBD1 TRBV7-2 - CASSLRQGVDEQYF TGTGCCAGCAGCCTACGACAGGGGGTGGACGAGCAGTACTTC
TRBJ1-5 TRBD1 TRBV6-6 - CASSPQGSNQPQHF TGTGCCAGCAGTCCACAGGGGAGCAATCAGCCCCAGCATTTT
TRBJ2-5 TRBD2 TRBV6-2/TRBV6-3 - CASSRMGLAGGLETQYF TGTGCCAGCAGCAGGATGGGACTAGCGGGGGGACTAGAGACCCAGTACTTC
TRBJ1-4 - TRBV19 once CASSIDRGTTNEKLFF TGTGCCAGTAGTATAGATCGCGGAACAACTAATGAAAAACTGTTTTTT
TRBJ2-1 - TRBV5-4 - CASSLGGLSGVEQFF TGTGCCAGCAGCTTGGGGGGGTTATCGGGAGTTGAGCAGTTCTTC
TRBJ1-3 - TRBV11-3 - CASSLGGTKAGNTIYF TGTGCCAGCAGCTTAGGCGGGACGAAGGCTGGAAACACCATATATTTT
TRBJ2-1 TRBD2 TRBV9 - CASSVGGGYSYNEQFF TGTGCCAGCAGCGTAGGGGGAGGGTACTCCTACAATGAGCAGTTCTTC
TRBJ1-1 - TRBV6-1 - CASSEAGGGAGAEAFF TGTGCCAGCAGTGAAGCGGGGGGAGGGGCCGGGGCTGAAGCTTTCTTT
TRBJ2-5 TRBD2 TRBV6-5 - CASSYGTSQETQYF TGTGCCAGCAGTTATGGGACTAGCCAAGAGACCCAGTACTTC
TRBJ2-7 - TRBV15 once CATSRAETYEQYF TGTGCCACCAGCAGAGCCGAGACTTACGAGCAGTACTTC
TRBJ2-1 - TRBV7-2 - CASSSIAMSYNEQFF TGTGCCAGCAGCTCAATAGCGATGTCCTACAATGAGCAGTTCTTC
TRBJ1-5 - TRBV2 few CASNRESNQPQHF TGTGCCAGCAACCGGGAGAGCAATCAGCCCCAGCATTTT
TRBJ1-6 TRBD1 TRBV5-1 - CASSSGTGGSPLHF TGCGCCAGCAGCTCCGGGACAGGCGGTTCACCCCTCCACTTT
TRBJ2-7 - TRBV5-5 - CASSLGGTLLSYEQYF TGTGCCAGCAGCTTGGGAGGTACCCTCCTCTCCTACGAGCAGTACTTC
TRBJ2-7 - TRBV7-8 - CASSLEVGSYEQYF TGTGCCAGCAGCTTAGAGGTGGGGAGCTACGAGCAGTACTTC
TRBJ1-1 TRBD1 TRBV6-5 - CASSYGTGRIGEAFF TGTGCCAGCAGTTACGGGACAGGGAGAATAGGTGAAGCTTTCTTT
TRBJ2-1 TRBD2 TRBV5-4 - CASRPGTSEYNEQFF TGTGCCAGCAGGCCCGGGACTAGCGAATACAATGAGCAGTTCTTC
TRBJ1-3 - TRBV9 - CASSPTGTSGGGTGNTIYF TGTGCCAGCAGCCCAACAGGAACCTCCGGGGGGGGCACTGGAAACACCATATATTTT
TRBJ2-3 TRBD2 TRBV11-3 - CASSSPGLAGAGTDTQYF TGTGCCAGCAGCTCACCGGGACTAGCGGGAGCGGGGACAGATACGCAGTATTTT
TRBJ1-3 - TRBV30 - CAWSDTRIDSGNTIYF TGTGCCTGGAGTGATACCCGGATTGACTCCGGAAACACCATATATTTT
TRBJ2-5 TRBD2 TRBV11-2 - CASSLEWTSGQETQYF TGTGCCAGCAGCTTAGAATGGACTAGCGGCCAAGAGACCCAGTACTTC
TRBJ2-1 TRBD2 TRBV6-1 - CASSERRGLAGDRLYNEQFF TGTGCCAGCAGTGAACGCCGGGGGCTAGCGGGGGACCGCCTCTACAATGAGCAGTTCTTC
TRBJ1-1 TRBD1 TRBV7-2 - CASSPRIRTGSYTEAFF TGTGCCAGCAGCCCTAGGATAAGGACAGGCAGTTATACTGAAGCTTTCTTT
TRBJ1-2 - TRBV5-4 - CASSYRGGARYGYTF TGTGCCAGCAGCTATCGGGGGGGCGCGAGGTATGGCTACACCTTC
TRBJ2-7 - TRBV3-1/TRBV3-2 - CASSQSREQYF TGTGCCAGCAGCCAATCGAGGGAGCAGTACTTC
TRBJ2-5 TRBD2 TRBV18 once CASSPGLAGSTGQETQYF TGTGCCAGCTCACCAGGACTAGCGGGCTCAACGGGCCAAGAGACCCAGTACTTC
TRBJ2-7 - TRBV6-5 few CASSFTTGKIYEQYF TGTGCCAGCAGCTTCACGACGGGGAAAATCTACGAGCAGTACTTC
TRBJ1-1 TRBD1 TRBV12-3/TRBV12-4 - CAILGQGRAFF TGTGCCATTTTAGGACAGGGTAGAGCTTTCTTT
TRBJ1-3 - TRBV14 few CASSQAGYSGNTIYF TGTGCCAGCAGCCAAGCAGGGTACTCTGGAAACACCATATATTTT
TRBJ1-2 - TRBV2 once CASKVPDSNYGYTF TGTGCCAGCAAAGTCCCAGACTCTAACTATGGCTACACCTTC
TRBJ2-3 TRBD1 TRBV4-1 - CASSQGQSSFFSTDTQYF TGCGCCAGCAGCCAGGGACAGTCCTCCTTTTTTAGCACAGATACGCAGTATTTT
TRBJ2-6 TRBD1 TRBV19 - CASSSGTGFGANVLTF TGTGCCAGTAGTTCCGGGACAGGGTTCGGGGCCAACGTCCTGACTTTC
TRBJ1-6 TRBD1 TRBV3-1/TRBV3-2 - CASSQVAGGSSPLHF TGTGCCAGCAGCCAAGTTGCAGGGGGCTCTTCACCCCTCCACTTT
TRBJ2-2 TRBD1 TRBV27 - CASSTDRGAGELFF TGTGCCAGCAGTACGGACAGGGGGGCCGGGGAGCTGTTTTTT
TRBJ2-1 - TRBV4-2 - CASSRSGSTYNEQFF TGTGCCAGCAGCCGCAGCGGATCGACCTACAATGAGCAGTTCTTC
TRBJ2-1 - TRBV10-3 - CAISEGAAMQNNEQFF TGTGCCATCAGTGAGGGAGCTGCTATGCAAAACAATGAGCAGTTCTTC
TRBJ1-1 - TRBV18 - CASSPRAENTEAFF TGTGCCAGCTCACCACGGGCCGAGAACACTGAAGCTTTCTTT
TRBJ2-2 TRBD2 TRBV4-2 - CASSHSRTSGLSNTGELFF TGTGCCAGCAGCCACTCCAGGACTAGCGGACTCTCGAACACCGGGGAGCTGTTTTTT
TRBJ1-4 - TRBV28 few CASTQRINGREKLFF TGTGCCAGCACCCAGCGGATCAATGGACGGGAAAAACTGTTTTTT
TRBJ1-1 TRBD1 TRBV5-1 - CASRAGTASMNTEAFF TGCGCCAGCAGAGCCGGGACAGCCAGCATGAACACTGAAGCTTTCTTT
TRBJ2-1 - TRBV5-1 - CASSLQGYHNEQFF TGCGCCAGCAGCTTGCAGGGTTACCACAATGAGCAGTTCTTC